What follows are 22 T cell receptor beta chains derived from one specimen sequenced in a study of Ad26.COV2.S vaccination and SARS-CoV-2 variants. The sample's treatment: roughly 20 received Ad26.COV2.S at low or high dose, single or two shots; several received placebo; per-sample allocation not given. Sampling occurred on day 63 after the first vaccine or placebo injection. Profiling relied on immunoSEQ multiplex PCR, and the TCRdb table lists in-frame clones only, not all of them. This sample yields a few hundred thousand clones, of which approximately 87% are seen a single time; around 3.5% belongs to the top ten. The starting material was peripheral blood, obtained in a trial of Ad26.COV2.S vaccine versus placebo. The source is a person aged 18 to 65 who received the Ad26.COV2.S COVID-19 vaccine or a placebo.

This clone has a single count. The chain is built from TRBV5-8 and TRBJ2-7; 7 nucleotides align to TRBD1. The J segment lost 0 bases and the V segment lost 3 bases, leaving 6 bases of the junction unmatched. Germline V gives CDR1 SGHTS, CDR2 YDEGEE. The CDR3 covers 15 residues. The CDR3 DNA is TGTGCCAGCAGCTCCCGGGACAGCCTCTCCTACGAGCAGTACTTC. It translates to CASSSRDSLSYEQYF.

V usage is TRBV29-1 and J usage is TRBJ2-1, with 10 positions matching TRBD1. The CDR3 runs to 14 residues. Germline V gene data show CDR1 as SQVTM and CDR2 as ANQGSEA. V shed 8 bases and J 6 bases; nucleotides not matched to a gene: 10. Here the CDR3 reads CSFTGQGKSNEQFF. Written as DNA, the CDR3 is TGCAGCTTTACGGGACAGGGGAAGTCCAATGAGCAGTTCTTC.

J is TRBJ2-3 and V is TRBV29-1; D ambiguous. CDR1 SQVTM and CDR2 ANQGSEA come from the germline V gene. The V and J ends lost 0 bases and 0 bases respectively, with 16 bases between them. CDR3 length equals 17 residues. The CDR3 DNA follows: TGCAGCGTTGAAGACCTCATAAGTGAGACTAGCACAGATACGCAGTATTTT. Amino acid sequence: CSVEDLISETSTDTQYF.

This chain links TRBV7-9 with TRBJ1-1; D is perhaps TRBD1 (5 bases). Trimming pared 5 bases from V and 4 bases from J, leaving 11 bases between. Germline values: CDR1 SEHNR, CDR2 FQNEAQ (reference sequence). The CDR3 sequence is 13 residues long. This CDR3 reads CASSPTGGTEAFF. The CDR3 nucleotides read TGTGCCAGCAGCCCAACAGGAGGCACTGAAGCTTTCTTT. Combining the CDR3 with reference TRBV7-9 and TRBJ1-1 gives the whole variable domain DTGVSQNPRHKITKRGQNVTFRCDPISEHNRLYWYRQTLGQGPEFLTYFQNEAQLEKSRLLSDRFSAERPKGSFSTLEIQRTEQGDSAMYLCASSPTGGTEAFFGQGTRLTVV.

The rearrangement joins TRBV5-4 to TRBJ2-3; no reliable D call. V lost 0 bases and J 6 bases, leaving 11 bases between the germline ends. The V gene's germline CDR1 is SGHNT and CDR2 YYREEE (reference sequence). CDR3 size: 14 residues. CDR3 sequence (DNA): TGTGCCAGCAGCTTGGGCGTGAGTGGGGATACGCAGTATTTT. Protein: CASSLGVSGDTQYF.

This clone is medium-sized (0.01 to 0.1%). The chain carries TRBV15 and TRBJ1-6; TRBD1 is a possible D gene (5 bases). Germline V gives CDR1 LNHNV, CDR2 YYDKDF (reference sequence). The CDR3 has 15 amino acids. The V and J ends lost 3 bases and 12 bases respectively, with 18 bases between them. CDR3 bases: TGTGCCACCAGCAGCACGCCCGGGACCACAAAACCCCTCCACTTT. Its translation is CATSSTPGTTKPLHF.

The gene calls are TRBV2 and TRBJ2-4; possible D gene TRBD2, 5 bases. The CDR3 spans 14 residues. CDR1 is SNHLY, CDR2 FYNNEI, per germline. V dropped 3 bases and J dropped 3 bases, with 9 bases sitting between them. The CDR3 sequence: CASSDGVHKNIQYF. CDR3 bases: TGTGCCAGCAGTGACGGGGTCCACAAAAACATTCAGTACTTC.

This rearrangement joins TRBV5-1 to TRBJ1-1, with D perhaps matching TRBD1 (5 bases). The V gene's germline CDR1 is SGHRS and CDR2 YFSETQ. V was trimmed by 4 bases and J by 1 base, leaving 17 bases between them. The CDR3 is 16 amino acids. The CDR3, as DNA: TGCGCCAGCAGCCGCATATTTCTGACAGAGAACACTGAAGCTTTCTTT. Amino acids: CASSRIFLTENTEAFF.

There are a few counts of this clone. The chain is built from TRBV19 and TRBJ1-1; D may be TRBD1 (5 bases). Germline V gives CDR1 LNHDA, CDR2 SQIVND (reference sequence). The CDR3 totals 13 residues. Trimming stripped 7 bases from V and 0 bases from J, with 9 bases between. DNA for the CDR3: TGTGCCAGTAACCCGACAGTGAACACTGAAGCTTTCTTT. The encoded protein is CASNPTVNTEAFF. The whole variable domain, filled in from reference TRBV19 and TRBJ1-1, reads DGGITQSPKYLFRKEGQNVTLSCEQNLNHDAMYWYRQDPGQGLRLIYYSQIVNDFQKGDIAEGYSVSREKKESFPLTVTSAQKNPTAFYLCASNPTVNTEAFFGQGTRLTVV.

The rearrangement uses TRBV19 and TRBJ2-4, with D perhaps matching TRBD1 (5 bases). CDR3 length: 14 amino acids. V lost 3 bases and J 5 bases, leaving 11 bases between the germline ends. The V gene's germline CDR1 is LNHDA and CDR2 SQIVND (reference sequence). The CDR3, as DNA: TGTGCCAGTAGTATTCGGCAGGGCGAAAACATTCAGTACTTC. The encoded protein is CASSIRQGENIQYF.

A word on this clone: The identical CDR3 is also encoded by other nucleotide sequences in the sample. This chain connects TRBV20-1 to TRBJ2-7; D gene unclear. CDR3 length equals 10 residues. Germline-derived CDR1 and CDR2 are DFQATT and SNEGSKA (reference sequence). The V end lost 5 bases, the J end lost 5 bases, and 7 bases lay between the germline ends. DNA of the CDR3: TGCAGTGCTTCCAGCGACGAGCAGTACTTC. Translating gives CSASSDEQYF.

The chain links TRBV19 to TRBJ2-3; 7 bases line up with TRBD2. The CDR3 consists of 15 residues. The J segment lost 7 bases and the V segment lost 1 base, leaving 8 bases of the junction unmatched. Germline values: CDR1 LNHDA, CDR2 SQIVND (reference sequence). The CDR3 DNA is TGTGCCAGTAGTATAGTGGCGGGGGAGGAATATACGCAGTATTTT. It yields the protein CASSIVAGEEYTQYF.

Only one count was recorded for this clone. V gene TRBV6-5 combines with J gene TRBJ1-4; D gene unclear. This CDR3 spans 14 amino acids. Germline V CDR1 and CDR2: MNHEY, SVGAGI. Trimming stripped 7 bases from V and 5 bases from J, with 14 bases between. The CDR3 coding sequence is TGTGCCAGCAATACAGCGATCCTAAATGAAAAACTGTTTTTT. This gives the protein CASNTAILNEKLFF.

V usage is TRBV7-9 and J usage is TRBJ1-1; TRBD1 is a possible D gene (6 bases). CDR1 and CDR2 from the germline V gene are SEHNR and FQNEAQ (reference sequence). This CDR3 region has 12 residues. The ends were cut back, 7 bases at V and 6 bases at J, with 12 bases in the middle. The CDR3 coding sequence is TGTGCCAGCAAACAGGGTGGGGCTGAAGCTTTCTTT. Protein: CASKQGGAEAFF.

V and J are TRBV5-6 and TRBJ2-1; 9 nucleotides match TRBD2. In germline, CDR1 is SGHDT, CDR2 YYEEEE. The length of the CDR3 is 16 residues. V lost 4 bases and J lost 6; bases outside the gene matches: 11. CDR3 residues: CASSHPGQRGVNEQFF. CDR3 DNA: TGTGCCAGCAGCCACCCCGGGCAGCGGGGGGTCAATGAGCAGTTCTTC.

The chain employs TRBV14 and TRBJ2-1; possible D gene TRBD1, 5 bases. CDR1 is SGHDN and CDR2 is FVKESK in the germline V gene. The CDR3 covers 16 residues. V was pared by 1 base and J by 8 bases, with 18 bases between. This CDR3 is CASSQAPTGKRDEQFF. CDR3 bases: TGTGCCAGCAGCCAAGCACCTACAGGAAAACGGGATGAGCAGTTCTTC. The whole variable domain, remainder taken from reference TRBV14 and TRBJ2-1, is EAGVTQFPSHSVIEKGQTVTLRCDPISGHDNLYWYRRVMGKEIKFLLHFVKESKQDESGMPNNRFLAERTGGTYSTLKVQPAELEDSGVYFCASSQAPTGKRDEQFFGPGTRLTVL.

The chain carries TRBV6-2 or TRBV6-3 and TRBJ2-5; a weak D match, TRBD2 (6 bases). CDR3 length equals 14 residues. From germline, CDR1 is MNHEY and CDR2 SVGEGT. Trimming shortened V by 5 bases and J by 5 bases, and 15 bases separated the two germline ends. CDR3 residues: CASSRSGTRETQYF. CDR3 coding DNA: TGTGCCAGCAGTCGTAGCGGAACCAGGGAGACCCAGTACTTC.

The chain carries TRBV6-4 and TRBJ2-6, with D possibly called TRBD1 or TRBD2 (5 bases each). Germline V gene lookup returns CDR1 MRHNA and CDR2 SNTAGT. The CDR3 runs 19 residues. Trimming left V 2 bases short and J 0 bases short, with 17 bases between. CDR3 in amino acids: CASSDAPGPPRSGANVLTF. CDR3 in DNA: TGTGCCAGCAGTGACGCTCCGGGACCCCCGCGCTCTGGGGCCAACGTCCTGACTTTC.

This chain links TRBV15 with TRBJ2-3; 10 nucleotides match TRBD1. This CDR3 is 15 amino acids long. J gave up 5 bases and V 1 base, and 3 bases lay outside the gene matches. CDR1 is LNHNV and CDR2 is YYDKDF in the germline V gene (reference sequence). The CDR3 sequence is CATSRGDRGIDTQYF. CDR3 sequence (DNA): TGTGCCACCAGCAGAGGGGACAGGGGAATAGATACGCAGTATTTT.

This chain's CDR3 is CASSIEPPSVGNQPQHF. CDR3 nucleotide sequence: TGTGCCAGTAGTATAGAGCCCCCTTCCGTAGGCAATCAGCCCCAGCATTTT. V and J are TRBV19 and TRBJ1-5; no reliable D call. V shed 0 bases and J shed 2 bases, with 14 bases lying between them. Germline CDR1 is LNHDA and CDR2 is SQIVND (reference sequence). The CDR3 is 17 residues long.

The rearrangement joins TRBV6-1 to TRBJ1-5; D is uncertain. CDR1 and CDR2 from the germline V gene are MNHNS and SASEGT. The ends were cut back, 2 bases at V and 2 bases at J, with 7 bases in the middle. The CDR3 is 14 amino acids. The DNA for the CDR3 is TGTGCCAGCAGTGAAAGGCGTGGCAATCAGCCCCAGCATTTT. The encoded protein is CASSERRGNQPQHF.

The chain links TRBV9 to TRBJ1-1; D possibly corresponds to TRBD1 (6 bases). This CDR3 is built from 18 residues. Trimming took off 2 bases at V and 3 bases at J, with 23 bases between the two ends. Per the germline V gene, CDR1 is SGDLS and CDR2 is YYNGEE. CDR3 sequence reads: CASSVALEGGQLDTEAFF. The CDR3 DNA reads TGTGCCAGCAGCGTCGCTCTAGAAGGAGGACAGCTGGACACTGAAGCTTTCTTT.